This entry describes one T cell receptor (beta chain). The antigen is undetermined. The record originates from a study of cytomegalovirus exposure and HLA in healthy donors. Study-level points and caveats: Among CMV-associated TCR beta chains, most appeared HLA-restricted in a later analysis.

PCR primers comprised 60 Vbeta and 13 Jbeta primers. Here immunoSEQ multiplex PCR was the method, and the copy in TCRdb shows in-frame clones only, minus some. This table lists about 78,000 clones. This sequence originates from a female donor in good health and CMV-seropositive. The sample taken for sequencing was PBMCs.

CDR3 DNA sequence: TGTGCCACCAGCTTAGAGTACAATCAGCCCCAGCATTTT. Translating gives CATSLEYNQPQHF. This chain joins TRBV15 and TRBJ1-5; D not certain. CDR1 and CDR2 (germline): LNHNV, YYDKDF (reference sequence). CDR3 length: 13 residues. V lost 5 bases and J 3 bases, leaving 8 bases between the germline ends. Full variable domain (rest looked up from reference TRBV15 and TRBJ1-5): DAMVIQNPRYQVTQFGKPVTLSCSQTLNHNVMYWYQQKSSQAPKLLFHYYDKDFNNEADTPDNFQSRRPNTSFCFLDIRSPGLGDTAMYLCATSLEYNQPQHFGDGTRLSIL.